This note documents a single T cell receptor beta chain sequence. This clonotype has a count of ten or more. The clone's antigen remains unknown. No base-level quality is on record; no much larger clone is a single base apart. These reads were obtained on an Illumina HiSeq 2500. Quantitative 5'-RACE with molecular barcodes was used to prepare TCR beta libraries. In the source study's methods: A new computational method based on a probabilistic model of VDJ rearrangement was used to identify disease-linked TCR variants. TCRdb trimmed the raw reads at Q25, called clones with MiXCR and kept productive beta chains. Rows merge per CDR3 protein into single entries with the most common DNA and genes. These V and J calls derive from TCRdb rather than the authors' analysis. The sample profile shows some 140,000 distinct CDR3 sequences; 11% of them were found once. About 3.8% of the sample goes to the ten largest clones.

The sample comes from a study of CD8 T cells in ankylosing spondylitis (dated by TCRdb to about 2017). Study-level background: The study set out to find disease-linked TCR variants by profiling T cell receptor beta repertoires in ankylosing spondylitis patients and healthy donors. The full study cohort was made up of about 24 ankylosing spondylitis patients and 108 healthy donors. Samples of peripheral blood were taken, and for ankylosing spondylitis patients, synovial fluid was collected as well.

Deletion took 4 bases off V and 7 bases off J, with a span of 17 bases between the germline ends. The germline V gene gives CDR1 as SGHVS and CDR2 as FQNEAQ. Counted from cysteine to phenylalanine, this CDR3 has 15 amino acids. Only the CDR3 DNA stays, 45 bases, in frame from base 1. The paper as a whole reports these results and caveats: Some TCR beta motif variants had previously been reported in synovial fluid and blood of reactive arthritis patients, which suggested common disease-initiation mechanisms. Significant enrichment of the disease-linked clones was reported in matched synovial fluid samples from ankylosing spondylitis patients. The disease-linked clones had a CD8+ phenotype and were found at relatively low frequencies in peripheral blood. A TCR beta motif of seven or eight highly homologous amino acid variants appeared characteristic of blood from ankylosing spondylitis patients.

Here the chain combines TRBV7-8 and TRBJ2-1, with no confidently assigned D gene. Sequencing input: blood, either unsorted or a sorted T cell fraction (not recorded which). This receptor was identified in a female donor with ankylosing spondylitis or in good health (not recorded which). The sequenced DNA: TGTGCCAGCAGCTCCAGAGTCGACACCTCAAATGAGCAGTTCTTC. Protein translation: CASSSRVDTSNEQFF. Beyond the CDR3, the reference TRBV7-8 and TRBJ2-1 genes provide the residues; the full variable domain reads: GAGVSQSPRYKVAKRGQDVALRCDPISGHVSLFWYQQALGQGPEFLTYFQNEAQLDKSGLPSDRFFAERPEGSVSTLKIQRTQQEDSAVYLCASSSRVDTSNEQFFGPGTRLTVL.